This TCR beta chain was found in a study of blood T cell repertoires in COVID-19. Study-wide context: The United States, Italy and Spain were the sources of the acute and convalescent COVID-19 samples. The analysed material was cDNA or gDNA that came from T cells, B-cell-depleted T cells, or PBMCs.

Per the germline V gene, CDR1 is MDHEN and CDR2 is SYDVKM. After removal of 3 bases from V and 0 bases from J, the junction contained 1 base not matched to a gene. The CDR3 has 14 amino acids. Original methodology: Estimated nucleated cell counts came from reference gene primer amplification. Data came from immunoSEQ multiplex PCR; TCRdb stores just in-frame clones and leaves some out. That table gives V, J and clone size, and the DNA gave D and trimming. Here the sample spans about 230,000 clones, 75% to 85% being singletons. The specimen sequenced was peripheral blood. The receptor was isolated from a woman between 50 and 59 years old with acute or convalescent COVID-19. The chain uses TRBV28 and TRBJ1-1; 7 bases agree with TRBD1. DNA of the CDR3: TGTGCCAGCAGTTTTGGACAGGTGAACACTGAAGCTTTCTTT. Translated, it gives CASSFGQVNTEAFF.